This passage covers 14 T cell receptor beta chains from one sample sequenced in a study of cytomegalovirus exposure and HLA in healthy donors (dated by TCRdb to about 2017). The library was made by the immunoSEQ multiplex PCR assay. The multiplex PCR relied on a mix of 60 forward primers for TCR Vbeta segments and 13 reverse primers for TCR Jbeta segments. This is the immuneACCESS table as TCRdb keeps it, with only in-frame sequences that have V and J called. A part of the clones is gone; compared with another copy, unresolved V genes explain less than half, and the rest is unexplained. In this sample the table shows fewer than 150,000 clones, 75% to 80% of which occur a single time. The ten largest clones capture 2% of the sample. The sample comprised PBMCs. Receptors were obtained from a man in his thirties or forties in good health and CMV-seronegative.

This chain links TRBV7-2 with TRBJ2-5; 7 bases match TRBD1. The V and J ends lost 1 base and 8 bases, in that order; junction bases with no gene match: 10. Germline values: CDR1 SGHTA, CDR2 FQGNSA. The CDR3 is made up of 15 amino acids. The CDR3 sequence is CASSLVVGGEVTQYF. For the CDR3, the DNA is TGTGCCAGCAGCTTAGTGGTAGGGGGCGAGGTTACCCAGTACTTC.

V gene TRBV18 combines with J gene TRBJ1-1; D is uncertain. The CDR3 has 14 amino acids. CDR1 is KGHSH, CDR2 LQKENI, per germline. The V end was cut by 3 bases, the J end by 1 base, with 9 bases between. This CDR3 is CASSPGSGNTEAFF. The DNA of the CDR3 is TGTGCCAGCTCACCGGGCTCCGGGAACACTGAAGCTTTCTTT.

The V call is TRBV5-6, the J call TRBJ2-3; possible D gene TRBD2, 5 bases. V lost 4 bases and J lost 2, with 23 bases in between. The CDR3 is made up of 18 amino acids. The germline gives CDR1 SGHDT, CDR2 YYEEEE. As DNA, the CDR3 is TGTGCCAGCAGCCCCCGCCCGTGGGAGCGCCCCAACACAGATACGCAGTATTTT. Amino acids: CASSPRPWERPNTDTQYF.

The chain employs TRBV5-1 and TRBJ2-4; 7 positions agree with TRBD1. The V gene's germline CDR1 is SGHRS and CDR2 YFSETQ. The CDR3 covers 13 residues. J lost 15 bases, V lost 0 bases, and 9 bases had no gene match. The CDR3 protein is CASSLDSSGQRYF. The CDR3 coding sequence is TGCGCCAGCAGCTTGGATAGTTCGGGACAGAGGTACTTC.

CDR3 sequence: CASSERDRGMVQPQHF. The DNA for the CDR3 is TGTGCCAGCAGTGAAAGGGACAGGGGGATGGTTCAGCCCCAGCATTTT. The genes are TRBV2 and TRBJ1-5; TRBD1 agrees at 11 bases. The CDR3 is 16 residues long. Germline CDR1 is SNHLY and CDR2 is FYNNEI. J gave up 6 bases and V 2 bases, and 6 bases lay outside the gene matches.

The chain joins TRBV4-1 to TRBJ2-1, with D perhaps TRBD2 (5 bases). The CDR3 sequence is 13 residues long. The germline gives CDR1 MGHRA, CDR2 YSYEKL. Trimming removed 4 bases from V and 8 bases from J, with 12 bases in between. In nucleotides, the CDR3 is TGCGCCAGCAGCCCCGGGGTCGAAGATGAGCAGTTCTTC. It encodes CASSPGVEDEQFF.

J is TRBJ1-3 and V is TRBV30; no reliable D call. Trimming shortened V by 2 bases and J by 0 bases, and 11 bases separated the two germline ends. CDR3 length: 15 amino acids. Germline V gene data show CDR1 as GTSNPN and CDR2 as SVGIG (reference sequence). CDR3 sequence reads: CAWSLLANSGNTIYF. The CDR3, as DNA: TGTGCCTGGAGTCTCCTTGCGAACTCTGGAAACACCATATATTTT.

The rearrangement links TRBV7-8 to TRBJ1-1; D gene uncertain. CDR3 length equals 15 residues. Between the trimmed V and J ends, which lost 1 base and 0 bases, there was a span of 9 bases. Germline CDR1 is SGHVS and CDR2 is FQNEAQ. CDR3 region: CASSLGAGMNTEAFF. The CDR3, as DNA: TGTGCCAGCAGCTTAGGAGCGGGGATGAACACTGAAGCTTTCTTT. The full variable domain, completed using reference TRBV7-8 and TRBJ1-1, is GAGVSQSPRYKVAKRGQDVALRCDPISGHVSLFWYQQALGQGPEFLTYFQNEAQLDKSGLPSDRFFAERPEGSVSTLKIQRTQQEDSAVYLCASSLGAGMNTEAFFGQGTRLTVV.

This clone was picked up a small number of times. This chain connects TRBV5-1 to TRBJ2-7; D remains unclear. The CDR3 consists of 14 residues. The ends were cut back, 3 bases at V and 2 bases at J, with 12 bases in the middle. Germline V gene lookup returns CDR1 SGHRS and CDR2 YFSETQ. DNA for the CDR3: TGCGCCAGCAGCTCCCAGACACCCCCCTACGAGCAGTACTTC. Residues: CASSSQTPPYEQYF.

The rearrangement joins TRBV28 to TRBJ2-1; 13 bases fit TRBD2. Germline values: CDR1 MDHEN, CDR2 SYDVKM. The CDR3 has 18 amino acids. V dropped 3 bases and J dropped 8; count of bases not matched to a gene: 13. The CDR3 here is CASSFRAGLAGVLDEQFF. The CDR3 coding sequence is TGTGCCAGCAGTTTTCGCGCAGGACTAGCGGGAGTTTTGGATGAGCAGTTCTTC.

This clone came up a few times. This chain uses TRBV6-1 with TRBJ2-2; weak D call: TRBD2 (5 bases). V lost 0 bases, J lost 6 bases, and 11 bases lay in between. This CDR3 has 15 residues. Germline loops: CDR1 MNHNS, CDR2 SASEGT. The CDR3 nucleotides read TGTGCCAGCAGTGAAGCAAGTGAGGGCGCCGGGGAGCTGTTTTTT. Protein product: CASSEASEGAGELFF.

As to this clone: Within the sample, other DNA sequences also encode this same CDR3. V is TRBV19 and J is TRBJ2-1; TRBD2 matches at 11 bases. CDR3 length equals 15 residues. The J segment lost 4 bases and the V segment lost 3 bases, leaving 2 bases of the junction unmatched. The germline V gene encodes CDR1 LNHDA and CDR2 SQIVND (reference sequence). CDR3 sequence (DNA): TGTGCCAGTAGTATCGGGACTAGCGGTTACAATGAGCAGTTCTTC. Translation gives CASSIGTSGYNEQFF.

This clone was detected once. The chain couples TRBV2 to TRBJ2-2; D perhaps matches TRBD2 (6 bases). CDR1 is SNHLY, CDR2 FYNNEI, per germline. Trimming left V 3 bases short and J 5 bases short, with 16 bases between. The CDR3 totals 16 residues. This chain's CDR3 is CASSEVGGGRTGELFF. The CDR3 region has the DNA TGTGCCAGCAGTGAGGTCGGGGGAGGCAGGACCGGGGAGCTGTTTTTT.

The chain joins TRBV21-1 to TRBJ2-7; the table calls TRBD1, which could not be checked here. TRBV21-1 is a pseudogene locus. CDR3 length: 18 amino acids. The DNA for the CDR3 is TGTGCCAGCAGCAAAGAGGACAGGGTAGTACGGCCCCCCTACGAGCAGTACTTC. Its translation: CASSKEDRVVRPPYEQYF.